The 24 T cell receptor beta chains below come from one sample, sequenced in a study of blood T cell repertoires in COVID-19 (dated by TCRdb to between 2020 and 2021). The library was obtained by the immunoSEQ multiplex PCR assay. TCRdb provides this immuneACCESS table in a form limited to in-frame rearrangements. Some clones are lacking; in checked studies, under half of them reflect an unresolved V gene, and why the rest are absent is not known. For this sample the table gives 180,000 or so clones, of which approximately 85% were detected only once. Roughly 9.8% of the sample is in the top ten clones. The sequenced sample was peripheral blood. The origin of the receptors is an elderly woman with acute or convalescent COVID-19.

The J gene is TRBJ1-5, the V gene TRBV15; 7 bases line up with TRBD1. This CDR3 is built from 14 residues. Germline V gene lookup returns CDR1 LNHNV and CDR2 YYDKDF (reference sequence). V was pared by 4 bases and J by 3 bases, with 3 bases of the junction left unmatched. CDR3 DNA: TGTGCCACCAGCATCGACAGGGACAATCAGCCCCAGCATTTT. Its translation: CATSIDRDNQPQHF.

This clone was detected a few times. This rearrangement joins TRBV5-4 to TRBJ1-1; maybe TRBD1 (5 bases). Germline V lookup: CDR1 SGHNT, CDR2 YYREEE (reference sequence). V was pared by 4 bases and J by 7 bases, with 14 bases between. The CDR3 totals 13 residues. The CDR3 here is CASSRYGTVEAFF. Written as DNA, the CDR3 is TGTGCCAGCAGCCGTTACGGGACTGTTGAAGCTTTCTTT.

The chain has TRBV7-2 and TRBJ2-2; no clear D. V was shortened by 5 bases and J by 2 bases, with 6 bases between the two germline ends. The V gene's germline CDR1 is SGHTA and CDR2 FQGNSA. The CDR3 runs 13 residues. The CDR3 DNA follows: TGTGCCAGCAGCCCAACTAACACCGGGGAGCTGTTTTTT. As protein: CASSPTNTGELFF.

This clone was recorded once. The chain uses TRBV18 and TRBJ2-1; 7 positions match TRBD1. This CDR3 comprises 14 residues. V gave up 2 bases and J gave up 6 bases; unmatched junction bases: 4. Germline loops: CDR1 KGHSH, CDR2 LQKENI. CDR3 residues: CASSPETGTNEQFF. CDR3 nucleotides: TGTGCCAGCTCACCAGAGACAGGGACCAATGAGCAGTTCTTC.

CDR3 loop: CASSFAGQSQETQYF. CDR3 coding DNA: TGTGCCAGCAGCTTTGCGGGGCAGTCCCAAGAGACCCAGTACTTC. V usage is TRBV5-5 and J usage is TRBJ2-5, with D tentatively TRBD2 (6 bases). CDR1 is SGHKS, CDR2 YYEKEE, per germline (reference sequence). The V and J ends lost 2 bases and 1 base respectively, with 12 bases between them. The CDR3 is 15 residues long.

The CDR3 DNA sequence: TGTGCCAGCAGCCTTGGACAGACTGAAGCTTTCTTT. This sequence encodes CASSLGQTEAFF. The chain employs TRBV2 and TRBJ1-1, with D perhaps matching TRBD1 (6 bases). The CDR3 loop spans 12 amino acids. V gave up 6 bases and J gave up 5 bases, with 10 bases separating them. CDR1 is SNHLY, CDR2 FYNNEI, per germline.

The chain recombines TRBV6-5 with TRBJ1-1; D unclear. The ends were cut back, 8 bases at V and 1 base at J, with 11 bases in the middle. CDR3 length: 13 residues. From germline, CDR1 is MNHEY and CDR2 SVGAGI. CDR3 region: CASGQSGNTEAFF. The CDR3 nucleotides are TGTGCCAGCGGGCAGTCAGGGAACACTGAAGCTTTCTTT.

The CDR3 spells CASSLAIQGARETQYF. The CDR3 coding sequence is TGTGCCAGCAGTTTAGCAATACAGGGCGCGCGCGAGACCCAGTACTTC. This chain links TRBV6-5 with TRBJ2-5; D might be TRBD1 (6 bases). Germline V gene data show CDR1 as MNHEY and CDR2 as SVGAGI. This CDR3 comprises 16 residues. V lost 4 bases to trimming and J lost 5 bases, with 20 bases between them.

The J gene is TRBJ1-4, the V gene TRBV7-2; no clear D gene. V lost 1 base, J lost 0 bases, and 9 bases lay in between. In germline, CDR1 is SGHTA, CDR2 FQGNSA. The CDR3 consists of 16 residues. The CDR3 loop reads CASSLGWSATNEKLFF. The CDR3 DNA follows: TGTGCCAGCAGCTTAGGCTGGTCGGCAACTAATGAAAAACTGTTTTTT.

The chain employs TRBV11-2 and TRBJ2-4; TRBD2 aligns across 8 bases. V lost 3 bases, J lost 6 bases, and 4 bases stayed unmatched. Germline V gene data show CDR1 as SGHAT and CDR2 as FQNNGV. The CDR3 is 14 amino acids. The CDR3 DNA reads TGTGCCAGCAGCTTCGGGGGGGCGGCAAACATTCAGTACTTC. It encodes CASSFGGAANIQYF.

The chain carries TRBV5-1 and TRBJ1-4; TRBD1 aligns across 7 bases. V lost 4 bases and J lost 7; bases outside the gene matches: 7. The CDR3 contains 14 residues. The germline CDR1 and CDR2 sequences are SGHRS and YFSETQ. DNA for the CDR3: TGCGCCAGCAGCATCGGACAGGAACCTGAAAAACTGTTTTTT. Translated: CASSIGQEPEKLFF.

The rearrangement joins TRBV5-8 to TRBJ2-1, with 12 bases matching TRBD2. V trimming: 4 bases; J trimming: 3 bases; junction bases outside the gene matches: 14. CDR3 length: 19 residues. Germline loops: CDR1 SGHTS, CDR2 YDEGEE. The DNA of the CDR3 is TGTGCCAGCAGCGTACTAAGGACTAGCGGGGACCCGAACTACAATGAGCAGTTCTTC. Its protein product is CASSVLRTSGDPNYNEQFF.

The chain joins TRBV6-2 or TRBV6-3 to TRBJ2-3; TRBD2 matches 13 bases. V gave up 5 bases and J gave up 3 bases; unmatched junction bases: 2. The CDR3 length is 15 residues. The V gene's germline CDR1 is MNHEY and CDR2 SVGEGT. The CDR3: CASSQGLAGTDTQYF. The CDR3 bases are TGTGCCAGCAGTCAGGGACTAGCGGGGACAGATACGCAGTATTTT.

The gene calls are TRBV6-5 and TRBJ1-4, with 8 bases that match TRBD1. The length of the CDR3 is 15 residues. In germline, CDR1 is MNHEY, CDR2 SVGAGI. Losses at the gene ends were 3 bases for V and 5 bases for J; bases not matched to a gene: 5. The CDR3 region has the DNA TGTGCCAGCAGTTATTCCAGGGGGCGAAATGAAAAACTGTTTTTT. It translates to CASSYSRGRNEKLFF.

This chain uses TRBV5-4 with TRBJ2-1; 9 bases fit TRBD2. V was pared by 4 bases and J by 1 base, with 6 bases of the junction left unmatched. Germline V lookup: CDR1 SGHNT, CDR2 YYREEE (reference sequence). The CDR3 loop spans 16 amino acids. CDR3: CASSGIAGVSYNEQFF. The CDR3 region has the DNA TGTGCCAGCAGCGGGATAGCGGGAGTATCCTACAATGAGCAGTTCTTC.

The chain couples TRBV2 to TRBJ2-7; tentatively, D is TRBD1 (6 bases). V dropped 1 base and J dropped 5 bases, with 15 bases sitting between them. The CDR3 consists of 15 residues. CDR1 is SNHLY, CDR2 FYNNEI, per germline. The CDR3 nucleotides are TGTGCCAGCAGTGAAGGGTACAGGGTACAGCACGAGCAGTACTTC. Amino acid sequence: CASSEGYRVQHEQYF.

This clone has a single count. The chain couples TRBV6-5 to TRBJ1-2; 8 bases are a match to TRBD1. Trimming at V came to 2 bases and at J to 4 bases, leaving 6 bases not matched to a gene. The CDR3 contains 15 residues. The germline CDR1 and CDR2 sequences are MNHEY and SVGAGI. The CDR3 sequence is CASSYAGGEGYGYTF. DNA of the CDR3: TGTGCCAGCAGTTACGCAGGGGGCGAAGGCTATGGCTACACCTTC.

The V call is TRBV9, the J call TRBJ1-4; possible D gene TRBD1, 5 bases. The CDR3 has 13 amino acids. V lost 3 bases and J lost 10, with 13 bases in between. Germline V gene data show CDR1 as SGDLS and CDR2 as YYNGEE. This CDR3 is CASSGDLEGKLFF. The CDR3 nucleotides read TGTGCCAGCAGCGGGGACTTGGAGGGAAAACTGTTTTTT.

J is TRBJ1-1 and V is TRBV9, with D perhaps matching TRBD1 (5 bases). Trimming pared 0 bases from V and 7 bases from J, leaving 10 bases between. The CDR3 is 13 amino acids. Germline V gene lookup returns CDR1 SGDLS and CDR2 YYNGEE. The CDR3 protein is CASSVVTAREAFF. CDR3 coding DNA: TGTGCCAGCAGCGTAGTGACAGCCCGTGAAGCTTTCTTT.

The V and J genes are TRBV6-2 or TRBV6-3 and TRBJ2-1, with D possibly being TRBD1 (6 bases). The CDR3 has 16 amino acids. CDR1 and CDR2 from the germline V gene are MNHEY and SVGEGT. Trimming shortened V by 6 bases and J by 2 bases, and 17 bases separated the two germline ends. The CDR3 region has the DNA TGTGCCAGCAGCGATTCCTTCCGGGACACCTACAATGAGCAGTTCTTC. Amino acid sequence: CASSDSFRDTYNEQFF.

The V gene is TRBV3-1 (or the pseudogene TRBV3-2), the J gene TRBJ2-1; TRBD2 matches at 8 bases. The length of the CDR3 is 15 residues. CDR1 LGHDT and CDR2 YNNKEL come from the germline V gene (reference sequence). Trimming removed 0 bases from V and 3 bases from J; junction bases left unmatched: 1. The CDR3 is CASSQDGRGYNEQFF. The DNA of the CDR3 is TGTGCCAGCAGCCAAGACGGGAGGGGCTACAATGAGCAGTTCTTC.

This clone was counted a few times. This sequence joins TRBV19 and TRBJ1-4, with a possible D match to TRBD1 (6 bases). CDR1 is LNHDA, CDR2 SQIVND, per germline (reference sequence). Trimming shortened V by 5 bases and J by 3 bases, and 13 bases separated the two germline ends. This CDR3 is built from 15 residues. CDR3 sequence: CASSPGGQPNEKLFF. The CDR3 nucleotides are TGTGCCAGTAGTCCCGGTGGACAGCCTAATGAAAAACTGTTTTTT. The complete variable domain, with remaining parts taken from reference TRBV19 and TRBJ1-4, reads DGGITQSPKYLFRKEGQNVTLSCEQNLNHDAMYWYRQDPGQGLRLIYYSQIVNDFQKGDIAEGYSVSREKKESFPLTVTSAQKNPTAFYLCASSPGGQPNEKLFFGSGTQLSVL.

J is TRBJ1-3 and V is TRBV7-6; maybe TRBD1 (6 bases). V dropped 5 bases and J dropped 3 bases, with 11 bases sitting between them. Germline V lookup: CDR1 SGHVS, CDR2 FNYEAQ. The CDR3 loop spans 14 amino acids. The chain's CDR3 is CASSPGTIGNTIYF. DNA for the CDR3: TGTGCCAGCAGCCCTGGGACAATTGGAAACACCATATATTTT. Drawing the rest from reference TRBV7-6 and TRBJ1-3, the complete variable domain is GAGVSQSPRYKVTKRGQDVALRCDPISGHVSLYWYRQALGQGPEFLTYFNYEAQQDKSGLPNDRFSAERPEGSISTLTIQRTEQRDSAMYRCASSPGTIGNTIYFGEGSWLTVV.

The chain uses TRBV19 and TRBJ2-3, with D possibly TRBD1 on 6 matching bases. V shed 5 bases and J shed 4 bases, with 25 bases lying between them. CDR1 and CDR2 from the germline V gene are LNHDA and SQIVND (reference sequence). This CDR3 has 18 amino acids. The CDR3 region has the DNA TGTGCCAGTAGTCCCTCGGGAACCCCCGGGACATACTCAGATACGCAGTATTTT. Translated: CASSPSGTPGTYSDTQYF. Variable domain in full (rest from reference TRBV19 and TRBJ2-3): DGGITQSPKYLFRKEGQNVTLSCEQNLNHDAMYWYRQDPGQGLRLIYYSQIVNDFQKGDIAEGYSVSREKKESFPLTVTSAQKNPTAFYLCASSPSGTPGTYSDTQYFGPGTRLTVL.